The 8 T cell receptor beta chains given below trace back to one sample, sequenced in a study of identical twins. From the 5' RACE reads, TCRdb called clonotypes with MiXCR, one entry per CDR3 protein. The table records a few hundred thousand distinct CDR3 sequences, roughly an eighth of them present only once. The same sample was also studied in work on yellow fever vaccine responses in identical twins.

Source material: CD4+ T cells sorted from blood. These TCRs come from a woman aged 18-29 years in good health.

The gene calls are TRBV12-3 or TRBV12-4 and TRBJ2-5, with 12 bases lining up with TRBD2. Trimming removed 6 bases from V and 5 bases from J; junction bases left unmatched: 7. The CDR3 has 15 amino acids. CDR3 amino acids: CASRTSGGPGETQYF. The DNA for the CDR3 is TGTGCCAGCAGAACTAGCGGGGGGCCCGGGGAGACCCAGTACTTC.

V and J are TRBV5-4 and TRBJ2-1; TRBD2 matches at 12 bases. Germline trimming cut 2 bases from V and 7 bases from J; bases unmatched to any gene: 16. This CDR3 is built from 19 residues. Germline CDR1 and CDR2: SGHNT and YYREEE (reference sequence). CDR3 coding DNA: TGTGCCAGCAGCTTCGCCGGGACTAGCGGGTTGTTATCGCATAATGAGCAGTTCTTC. It yields the protein CASSFAGTSGLLSHNEQFF.

This clonotype was seen many times. This chain connects TRBV12-3 or TRBV12-4 to TRBJ1-6; no definite D call. Trimming took 7 bases from V and 10 from J, leaving 20 bases between them. The CDR3 contains 15 residues. CDR3 protein: CASILGPGRESPLHF. DNA for the CDR3: TGTGCCAGCATCCTAGGACCGGGCCGAGAGTCACCCCTCCACTTT.

The sample holds many counts of this clonotype. The chain employs TRBV4-3 and TRBJ2-1; 9 bases map to TRBD2. Germline V gene lookup returns CDR1 LGHNA and CDR2 YSLEER. The CDR3 contains 15 residues. V trimming: 6 bases; J trimming: 12 bases; junction bases outside the gene matches: 15. CDR3 nucleotide sequence: TGCGCCAGCAGTCAGCCGGGACTAGCTACCGGTCGGCAGTTCTTC. Its protein product is CASSQPGLATGRQFF.

This clonotype turned up a few times. J is TRBJ2-3 and V is TRBV20-1; D possibly corresponds to TRBD2 (5 bases). V lost 0 bases and J lost 0, with 10 bases in between. Germline V gene data show CDR1 as DFQATT and CDR2 as SNEGSKA (reference sequence). The CDR3 has 15 amino acids. CDR3 DNA: TGCAGTGCTAGAGATGCAGGACTCAGCACAGATACGCAGTATTTT. The encoded protein is CSARDAGLSTDTQYF.

The J gene is TRBJ2-1, the V gene TRBV28, with D hard to call. The CDR3 extends over 11 amino acids. Germline V lookup: CDR1 MDHEN, CDR2 SYDVKM. Trimming pared 6 bases from V and 9 bases from J, leaving 9 bases between. As DNA, the CDR3 is TGTGCCAGCAGGCTGTCCCGTGAGCAGTTCTTC. It encodes CASRLSREQFF. The full variable domain, completed using reference TRBV28 and TRBJ2-1, is DVKVTQSSRYLVKRTGEKVFLECVQDMDHENMFWYRQDPGLGLRLIYFSYDVKMKEKGDIPEGYSVSREKKERFSLILESASTNQTSMYLCASRLSREQFFGPGTRLTVL.

The chain uses TRBV18 and TRBJ2-5, with D tentatively TRBD1 (5 bases). The CDR3 runs 15 residues. V was cut by 3 bases and J by 5 bases, with 16 bases left in between. Germline-derived CDR1 and CDR2 are KGHSH and LQKENI. CDR3 in DNA: TGTGCCAGCTCACCGCTCAGGGTGGCTTCGGAGACCCAGTACTTC. Its translation is CASSPLRVASETQYF.

The V and J genes are TRBV18 and TRBJ2-5, with D perhaps TRBD1 (6 bases). Per germline, CDR1 KGHSH and CDR2 LQKENI. This CDR3 has 16 amino acids. V dropped 0 bases and J dropped 2 bases, with 13 bases sitting between them. The CDR3 region is CASSPPDRLNQETQYF. The CDR3 nucleotides are TGTGCCAGCTCACCACCCGACAGGCTTAATCAAGAGACCCAGTACTTC.